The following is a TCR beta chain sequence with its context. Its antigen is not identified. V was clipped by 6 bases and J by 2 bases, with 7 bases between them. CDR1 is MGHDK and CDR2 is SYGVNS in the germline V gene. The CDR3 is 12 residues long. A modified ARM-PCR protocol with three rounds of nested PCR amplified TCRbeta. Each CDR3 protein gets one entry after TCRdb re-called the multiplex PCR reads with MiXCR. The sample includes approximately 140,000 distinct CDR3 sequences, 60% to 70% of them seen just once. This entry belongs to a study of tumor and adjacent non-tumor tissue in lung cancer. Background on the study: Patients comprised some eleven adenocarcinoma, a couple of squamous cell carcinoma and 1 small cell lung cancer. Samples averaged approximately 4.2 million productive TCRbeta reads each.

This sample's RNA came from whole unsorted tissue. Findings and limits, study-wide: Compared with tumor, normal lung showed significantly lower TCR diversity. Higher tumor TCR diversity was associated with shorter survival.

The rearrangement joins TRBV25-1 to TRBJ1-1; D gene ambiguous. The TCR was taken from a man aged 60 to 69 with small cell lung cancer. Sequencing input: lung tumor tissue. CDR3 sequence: CASSVVNTEAFF. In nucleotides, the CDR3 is TGTGCCAGCAGCGTAGTTAACACTGAAGCTTTCTTT.